This TCR beta chain appears in the sequencing data of a study of HIV-infected children after antiretroviral therapy interruption. Study-wide results and caveats: After treatment interruption started, naive CD4+ CDR3 overlap across time points dropped.

Specified treatment: PENTA 11 planned treatment interruption arm or continuous ART arm. Comment on this clonotype: No antigen is known for it.

A 3' RACE protocol on RNA, with unique molecular identifiers, produced the TCR library. TCRdb reanalysed the 3' RACE reads using MiXCR and keeps one entry per CDR3 protein. The sample shows about 89,000 distinct CDR3 sequences, around 6.9% of them seen only once. V lost 7 bases to trimming and J lost 6 bases, with 12 bases between them. Germline lookup yields CDR1 MNHNY and CDR2 SVGAGI (reference sequence). CDR3 length: 13 residues. The chain employs TRBV6-6 and TRBJ2-2; D is undetermined. The input for sequencing was CD45RA+ CD4+ T cells from PBMCs, pooled from several time points, taken from a donor given antiretroviral therapy, either interrupted or continuous. The subset is: naive CD4+ CD45RA+ CD45RO- T cells. The TCR sequence derives from a pool of human donors with HIV. CDR3 coding DNA: TGTGCCAGCAACGTAGCTGGGGCCGGGGAGCTGTTTTTT. It translates to CASNVAGAGELFF.